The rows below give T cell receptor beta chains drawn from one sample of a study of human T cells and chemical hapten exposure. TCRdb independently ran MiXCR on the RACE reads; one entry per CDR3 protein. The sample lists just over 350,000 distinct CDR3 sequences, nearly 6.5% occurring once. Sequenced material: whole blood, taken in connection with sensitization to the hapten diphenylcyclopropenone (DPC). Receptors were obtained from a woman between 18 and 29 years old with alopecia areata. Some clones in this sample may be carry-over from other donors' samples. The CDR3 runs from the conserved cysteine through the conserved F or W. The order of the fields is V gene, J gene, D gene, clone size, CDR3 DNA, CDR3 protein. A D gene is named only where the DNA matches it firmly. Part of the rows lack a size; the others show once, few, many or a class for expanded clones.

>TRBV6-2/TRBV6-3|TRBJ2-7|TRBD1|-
TGTGCCAGCAGGATACAGGGGGCGAGGGAGCAGTACTTC
CASRIQGAREQYF
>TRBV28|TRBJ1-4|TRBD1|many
TGTGCCAGCAGGGATCCACGAGCGACAGGGAAGGAAAAACTGTTTTTT
CASRDPRATGKEKLFF
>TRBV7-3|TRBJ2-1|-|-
TGTGCCAGCAGCTTAGGGGCAAACAATGAGCAGTTCTTC
CASSLGANNEQFF
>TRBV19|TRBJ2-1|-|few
TGTGCCAGTAGACAGGGCGATTATCTAAGCTCCTACAATGAGCAGTTCTTC
CASRQGDYLSSYNEQFF
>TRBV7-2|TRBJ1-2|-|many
TGTGCCAGCAGCGTAGACAGTTCCGGCTACACCTTC
CASSVDSSGYTF
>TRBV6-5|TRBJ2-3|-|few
TGTGCCAGCAGCAGGGACCCCCAGTTGAATACGCAGTATTTT
CASSRDPQLNTQYF
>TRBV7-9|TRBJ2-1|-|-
TGTGCCAGCAGCGGGGGGACGTACAATGAGCAGTTCTTC
CASSGGTYNEQFF
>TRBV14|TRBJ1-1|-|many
TGTGCCAGCAGCTTCAGAGCAGGGTCGGGAAACACTGAAGCTTTCTTT
CASSFRAGSGNTEAFF
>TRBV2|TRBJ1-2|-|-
TGTGCCAGCAGTGTCAGAGGGACTCGTAGGAGCTATGGCTACACCTTC
CASSVRGTRRSYGYTF
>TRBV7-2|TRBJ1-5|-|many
TGTGCCAGCAGCCCACTTACAGTACCCCGGGGGCAGCCCCAGCATTTT
CASSPLTVPRGQPQHF
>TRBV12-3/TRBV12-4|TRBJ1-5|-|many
TGTGCCAGCAGTTTCGGGACCTGGGGGCCCCAGCATTTT
CASSFGTWGPQHF
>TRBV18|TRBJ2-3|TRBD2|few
TGTGCCAGCTCACCGGCGACTAGCATCCAGGATACGCAGTATTTT
CASSPATSIQDTQYF
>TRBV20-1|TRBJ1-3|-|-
TGCAGTGCTAGAGATCCTAAGGGCCGGTCTGGAAACACCATATATTTT
CSARDPKGRSGNTIYF
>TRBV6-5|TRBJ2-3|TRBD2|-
TGTGCCAGCAGTTATTCCGGACTAGCGGGGGCTACATACACAGATACGCAGTATTTT
CASSYSGLAGATYTDTQYF
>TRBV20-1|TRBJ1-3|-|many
TGCAGTGCGGATGGGGGTGGAGGAGTCTCTGGAAACACCATATATTTT
CSADGGGGVSGNTIYF
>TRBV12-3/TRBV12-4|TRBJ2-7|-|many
TGTGCCAGCAGTTCCCGAGGGGGTAGCGAGCAGTACTTC
CASSSRGGSEQYF
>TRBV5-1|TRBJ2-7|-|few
TGCGCCAGCAGCATGACAGTATCCTACGAGCAGTACTTC
CASSMTVSYEQYF
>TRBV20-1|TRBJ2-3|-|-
TGCAGTGCCGGTGAGATGGTGGAAGATACGCAGTATTTT
CSAGEMVEDTQYF
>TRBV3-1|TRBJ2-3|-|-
TGTGCCAGCAGCCAGGACGCCAGGGATACGCAGTATTTT
CASSQDARDTQYF
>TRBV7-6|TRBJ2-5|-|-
TGTGCCAGCAGCTTATTCCCGACAGCGGAAGAGACCCAGTACTTC
CASSLFPTAEETQYF
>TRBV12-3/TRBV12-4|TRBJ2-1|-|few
TGTGCCAGCACCCGAAGGGGTAAAGATGAGCAGTTCTTC
CASTRRGKDEQFF
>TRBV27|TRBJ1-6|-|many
TGTGCCAGCAGAACACCGGGACACTATAATTCACCCCTCCACTTT
CASRTPGHYNSPLHF
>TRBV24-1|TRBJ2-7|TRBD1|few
TGTGCCACCAGTGACAGCCCGGGACAGGGCAAGGGTTACGAGCAGTACTTC
CATSDSPGQGKGYEQYF
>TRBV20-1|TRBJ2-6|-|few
TGCAGTGCTAGTCTTCGCGGGGCCAACGTCCTGACTTTC
CSASLRGANVLTF
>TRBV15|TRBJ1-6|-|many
TGTGCCACCAGCAGAGATGTGGTAGGGTTGTACGAGAGACCCCTCCACTTT
CATSRDVVGLYERPLHF
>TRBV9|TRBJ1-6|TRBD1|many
TGTGCCAGCAGCGTGTTGGACAGGGACAATTCACCCCTCCACTTT
CASSVLDRDNSPLHF
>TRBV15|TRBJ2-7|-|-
TGTGCCACCAGCAGCGTCGGGACGAACCGCTACGAGCAGTACTTC
CATSSVGTNRYEQYF
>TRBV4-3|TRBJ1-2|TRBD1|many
TGCGCCAGCAGCCGGGGACAGGGGGGGTTCGGAGGCTACACCTTC
CASSRGQGGFGGYTF
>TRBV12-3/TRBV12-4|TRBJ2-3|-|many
TGTGCCAGCAGTTTGGAGCGGTATACGCAGTATTTT
CASSLERYTQYF
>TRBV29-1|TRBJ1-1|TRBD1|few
TGCAGCGTTGAGGGACAGGGGGCAGACACTGAAGCTTTCTTT
CSVEGQGADTEAFF
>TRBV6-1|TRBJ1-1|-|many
TGTGCCAGCAGTGAAGTCATGAACACTGAAGCTTTCTTT
CASSEVMNTEAFF
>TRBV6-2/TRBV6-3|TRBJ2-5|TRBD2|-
TGTGCCAGCGCGACTAGCGGGGGGCCGGGGGAGACCCAGTACTTC
CASATSGGPGETQYF
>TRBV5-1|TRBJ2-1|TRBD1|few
TGCGCCAGCAGCTGGGACAGAGCCTCCTACAATGAGCAGTTCTTC
CASSWDRASYNEQFF
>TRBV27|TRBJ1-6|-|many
TGTGCCAGCAGCCCAGAGGGGAGGGGGTCACCCCTCCACTTT
CASSPEGRGSPLHF
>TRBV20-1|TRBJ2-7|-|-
TGCAGAGACGATAGGTCCGGCAACTACGAGCAGTACTTC
CRDDRSGNYEQYF
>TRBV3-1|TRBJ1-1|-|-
TGTGCCAGCAGCCAAGGTTCGGGAGCGATGAACACTGAAGCTTTCTTT
CASSQGSGAMNTEAFF
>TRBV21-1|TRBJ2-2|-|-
TGTGCCAGCAGCAAAGTTCATGGAGACAGCACCGGGGAGCTGTTTTTT
CASSKVHGDSTGELFF
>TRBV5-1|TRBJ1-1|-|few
TGCGCCAGCAGCGTAGCAGGGAGGACTGAAGCTTTCTTT
CASSVAGRTEAFF
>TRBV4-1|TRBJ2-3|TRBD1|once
TGCGCCAGCAGCCAAGGGGACAGGGCCCTCACAGATACGCAGTATTTT
CASSQGDRALTDTQYF
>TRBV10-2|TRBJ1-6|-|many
TGCGCCAGCAGTGAGCCCAAGAACTCCTATAATTCACCCCTCCACTTT
CASSEPKNSYNSPLHF
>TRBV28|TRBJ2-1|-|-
TGTGCCAGCAGGGCTTCTTACAATGAGCAGTTCTTC
CASRASYNEQFF
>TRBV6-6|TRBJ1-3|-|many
TGTGCCAGCAGCTTAGACGGCTCAGCTGGAAACACCATATATTTT
CASSLDGSAGNTIYF
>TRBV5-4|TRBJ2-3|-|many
TGTGCCAGCAGCTCCAGGGGGGGGCCAACAGATACGCAGTATTTT
CASSSRGGPTDTQYF
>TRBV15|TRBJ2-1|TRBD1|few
TGTGCCACCAGCCGAGCGCCGGGACAGGGCGCAGGTGAGCAGTTCTTC
CATSRAPGQGAGEQFF
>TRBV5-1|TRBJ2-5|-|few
TGCGCCAGCAGCTTGGTTGGCAGGACGGAGACCCAGTACTTC
CASSLVGRTETQYF
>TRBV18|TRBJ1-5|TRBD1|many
TGTGCCAGCTCACCGCGCTCGGGACAGGGAGGGAGCAATCAGCCCCAGCATTTT
CASSPRSGQGGSNQPQHF
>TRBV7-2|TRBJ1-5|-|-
TGTGCCAGCAGCTACTTTGGGACGGCAAGCAATCAGCCCCAGCATTTT
CASSYFGTASNQPQHF
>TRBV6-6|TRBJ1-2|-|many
TGTGCCAGCAGTTACGACGGAGACGCCTATGGCTACACCTTC
CASSYDGDAYGYTF
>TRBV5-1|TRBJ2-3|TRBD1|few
TGCGCCAGCAGCGGGGGACAGGGGTCAAGCACAGATACGCAGTATTTT
CASSGGQGSSTDTQYF
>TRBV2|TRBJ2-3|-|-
TGTGCCAGCAAGAAAGCGGACAGATTAACAGATACGCAGTATTTT
CASKKADRLTDTQYF
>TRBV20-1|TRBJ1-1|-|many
TGCAGTGCCCTAAGGTTGAACACTGAAGCTTTCTTT
CSALRLNTEAFF
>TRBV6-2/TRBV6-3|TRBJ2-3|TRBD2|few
TGTGCCAGCAGTCGGACTAGCGGGGGGGCCGCCGATACGCAGTATTTT
CASSRTSGGAADTQYF
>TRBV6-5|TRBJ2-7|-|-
TGTGCCAGCAGTTACTCGACCGGAGCGGCGGCCTACGAGCAGTACTTC
CASSYSTGAAAYEQYF
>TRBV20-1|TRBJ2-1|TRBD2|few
TGCAGTGCTAGACTAGCGGGGGGCCCCTACAATGAGCAGTTCTTC
CSARLAGGPYNEQFF